Presented here are 23 T cell receptor beta chains from one specimen sequenced in a study of vaccination effects on CD4 cells after COVID-19. Sequencing was preceded by expansion of antigen-specific CD4+ T cells with viral peptide pools in the ViraFEST assay. Following a roughly 9-day culture, CD4+ T cells were purified. Two doses of either BNT162b2 or mRNA-1273 were given to each participant. Their antigens are not known. TCRdb keeps only in-frame clones here, not all; method: immunoSEQ multiplex PCR. The sample has roughly 16,000 clones; 75% to 80% are singletons. This material consisted of CD4+ T cells from PBMCs cultured with HCoV-NL63 spike peptides, taken after COVID-19 vaccination. The receptor set was obtained from a human donor who received a COVID-19 vaccine.

The V and J genes are TRBV4-1 and TRBJ2-7; the match to TRBD2 covers 7 bases. Germline CDR1 and CDR2: MGHRA and YSYEKL. The length of the CDR3 is 13 residues. V lost 4 bases and J lost 2; bases outside the gene matches: 2. In DNA, the CDR3 is TGCGCCAGCAGCCGGGGGGGGGCCTACGAGCAGTACTTC. This codes for CASSRGGAYEQYF.

V gene TRBV5-5 combines with J gene TRBJ1-1; tentatively, D is TRBD1 (6 bases). Germline assignment: CDR1 SGHKS and CDR2 YYEKEE (reference sequence). The V and J ends lost 1 base and 1 base respectively, with 8 bases between them. This CDR3 has 14 amino acids. Written as DNA, the CDR3 is TGTGCCAGCAGCTTGCCAGGGGCGAACACTGAAGCTTTCTTT. Translating it yields CASSLPGANTEAFF.

The genes are TRBV6-1 and TRBJ1-2; D ambiguous. Germline lookup yields CDR1 MNHNS and CDR2 SASEGT. This CDR3 spans 15 amino acids. With 2 bases removed from V and 2 bases from J, the gap between germline ends came to 12 bases. CDR3 DNA sequence: TGTGCCAGCAGTGAACTCTCCTGGGCGAACTATGGCTACACCTTC. Translated: CASSELSWANYGYTF.

The chain couples TRBV15 to TRBJ2-3; 7 bases fit TRBD2. The CDR3 is made up of 17 amino acids. The J segment lost 1 base and the V segment lost 0 bases, leaving 7 bases of the junction unmatched. Germline assignment: CDR1 LNHNV and CDR2 YYDKDF (reference sequence). The CDR3 bases are TGTGCCACCAGCAGAGATACGAGGGAGGGAGGCACAGATACGCAGTATTTT. Translation gives CATSRDTREGGTDTQYF.

The gene calls are TRBV2 and TRBJ2-1; possibly TRBD1 or TRBD2 for D (5 bases each). This CDR3 region has 15 residues. The V end lost 6 bases, the J end lost 0 bases, and 12 bases lay between the germline ends. The germline V gene encodes CDR1 SNHLY and CDR2 FYNNEI. The chain's CDR3 is CASSGTRFSYNEQFF. The CDR3 region has the DNA TGTGCCAGCAGCGGGACGAGATTCTCCTACAATGAGCAGTTCTTC.

The chain uses TRBV7-6 and TRBJ2-2, with 7 bases identical to TRBD2. After removal of 5 bases from V and 2 bases from J, the junction contained 11 bases not matched to a gene. Germline-derived CDR1 and CDR2 are SGHVS and FNYEAQ. This CDR3 has 17 amino acids. For the CDR3, the DNA is TGTGCCAGCAGCCTTCATAGCGGGTCCTTAAACACCGGGGAGCTGTTTTTT. The encoded protein is CASSLHSGSLNTGELFF.

The chain carries TRBV6-6 and TRBJ2-2; 11 nucleotides match TRBD2. CDR3 size: 18 residues. Germline-derived CDR1 and CDR2 are MNHNY and SVGAGI (reference sequence). V trimming: 5 bases; J trimming: 4 bases; junction bases outside the gene matches: 12. CDR3 coding DNA: TGTGCCAGCAGTCCGCTTAGCGGGAGGGCCTTGGGCACCGGGGAGCTGTTTTTT. Its translation is CASSPLSGRALGTGELFF.

V gene TRBV11-3 combines with J gene TRBJ1-1; possibly TRBD1 for D (5 bases). The CDR3 extends over 13 amino acids. The germline gives CDR1 SGHNT, CDR2 YENEEA. Deletions cut 3 bases from V and 2 bases from J, with 7 bases between. CDR3 coding DNA: TGTGCCAGCAGCTTGGGGGGTAACACTGAAGCTTTCTTT. This codes for CASSLGGNTEAFF.

This clone was seen a single time. The chain has TRBV5-1 and TRBJ2-7, with a possible D match to TRBD2 (5 bases). Germline V gene lookup returns CDR1 SGHRS and CDR2 YFSETQ. This CDR3 spans 14 amino acids. The V and J ends lost 4 bases and 3 bases respectively, with 14 bases between them. CDR3 amino acids: CASSPLGESYEQYF. The CDR3 nucleotides are TGCGCCAGCAGCCCTCTGGGAGAGAGCTACGAGCAGTACTTC.

The CDR3 region is CSASSAGSSGNTIYF. The DNA of the CDR3 is TGCAGTGCTAGTTCCGCAGGGAGCTCTGGAAACACCATATATTTT. V usage is TRBV20-1 and J usage is TRBJ1-3, with D maybe TRBD1 (5 bases). This CDR3 region has 15 residues. Germline V gene lookup returns CDR1 DFQATT and CDR2 SNEGSKA (reference sequence). V was clipped by 3 bases and J by 0 bases, with 12 bases between them.

The rearrangement joins TRBV5-1 to TRBJ1-4; 9 bases match TRBD1. V shed 2 bases and J 8 bases; nucleotides not matched to a gene: 4. Germline assignment: CDR1 SGHRS and CDR2 YFSETQ. The CDR3 sequence is 14 residues long. CDR3 in DNA: TGCGCCAGCAGCTTACAGGGGGCTGGAGAAAAACTGTTTTTT. This gives the protein CASSLQGAGEKLFF.

This clone was counted a few times. The chain employs TRBV11-3 and TRBJ1-6; D is ambiguous. CDR1 is SGHNT and CDR2 is YENEEA in the germline V gene. The CDR3 extends over 13 amino acids. V was cut by 4 bases and J by 10 bases, with 11 bases left in between. The CDR3 DNA follows: TGTGCCAGCAGCTCTGGTCTTGGATCACCCCTCCACTTT. Encoded protein: CASSSGLGSPLHF.

The V and J genes are TRBV19 and TRBJ1-2; D perhaps matches TRBD1 (5 bases). Between the trimmed V and J ends, which lost 9 bases and 7 bases, there was a span of 24 bases. Germline V lookup: CDR1 LNHDA, CDR2 SQIVND (reference sequence). The CDR3 runs 15 residues. The CDR3 sequence is CASTEGGTKGSGYTF. In nucleotides, the CDR3 is TGTGCCAGCACCGAAGGTGGGACTAAAGGTTCTGGCTACACCTTC.

V and J are TRBV30 and TRBJ1-1; D remains ambiguous. Trimming took 0 bases from V and 1 from J, leaving 6 bases between them. This CDR3 is 13 amino acids long. Germline-derived CDR1 and CDR2 are GTSNPN and SVGIG (reference sequence). CDR3 in DNA: TGTGCCTGGAGTGTATGGAGGAACACTGAAGCTTTCTTT. It yields the protein CAWSVWRNTEAFF.

This clone was recorded only once. The chain combines TRBV28 with TRBJ2-7; the D gene is possibly TRBD1 (8 bases). Trimming took 4 bases from V and 3 from J, leaving 13 bases between them. The germline gives CDR1 MDHEN, CDR2 SYDVKM. There are 14 residues in the CDR3. The CDR3 DNA is TGTGCCAGCAGTTGGACAGGGAGGGTCTACGAGCAGTACTTC. Translated, it gives CASSWTGRVYEQYF.

The rearrangement links TRBV18 to TRBJ2-3; weak D call: TRBD2 (7 bases). CDR3 length: 17 amino acids. Looked up from germline, CDR1 is KGHSH and CDR2 is LQKENI. V was shortened by 8 bases and J by 0 bases, with 21 bases between the two germline ends. The CDR3 loop reads CASTDGGRGASTDTQYF. CDR3 DNA: TGTGCCAGCACGGACGGCGGTCGGGGGGCGAGCACAGATACGCAGTATTTT. The full variable domain, its missing parts supplied by reference TRBV18 and TRBJ2-3, is NAGVMQNPRHLVRRRGQEARLRCSPMKGHSHVYWYRQLPEEGLKFMVYLQKENIIDESGMPKERFSAEFPKEGPSILRIQQVVRGDSAAYFCASTDGGRGASTDTQYFGPGTRLTVL.

The chain joins TRBV19 to TRBJ2-7; unclear D gene. Germline CDR1 LNHDA, CDR2 SQIVND (reference sequence). CDR3 length equals 16 residues. Trimming took off 5 bases at V and 1 base at J, with 18 bases between the two ends. The CDR3 DNA follows: TGTGCCAGTAGTCCGCCGTCGGACCCCATATCCTACGAGCAGTACTTC. It is translated as CASSPPSDPISYEQYF.

This clone ranks as medium-sized (0.01 to 0.1%). The V and J genes are TRBV11-3 and TRBJ2-1, with 9 bases aligning to TRBD2. V shed 5 bases and J 5 bases; nucleotides not matched to a gene: 16. This CDR3 spans 18 amino acids. Germline CDR1 is SGHNT and CDR2 is YENEEA. Written as DNA, the CDR3 is TGTGCCAGCAGCCCCCGCTATAGCGGGGGCCGTATGAACAATGAGCAGTTCTTC. It codes for CASSPRYSGGRMNNEQFF.

This clone was recorded once. V and J are TRBV4-3 and TRBJ1-3; possible D gene TRBD1, 5 bases. The germline CDR1 and CDR2 sequences are LGHNA and YSLEER. The V gene lost 2 bases and the J gene lost 0 bases, with 14 bases spanning the gap. This CDR3 has 17 residues. CDR3 in amino acids: CASSQQPGRLSGNTIYF. In DNA form, the CDR3 reads TGCGCCAGCAGCCAACAGCCGGGACGCCTCTCTGGAAACACCATATATTTT.

The chain couples TRBV11-2 to TRBJ2-7; 10 nucleotides match TRBD2. V shed 5 bases, J shed 0 bases, and the junction held 7 bases outside the gene matches. The CDR3 runs to 16 residues. The germline V gene encodes CDR1 SGHAT and CDR2 FQNNGV. The CDR3 DNA follows: TGTGCCAGCAGCAGAAGTGGACTAGCGGACTCCTACGAGCAGTACTTC. It yields the protein CASSRSGLADSYEQYF.

This chain links TRBV2 with TRBJ2-7; D may be TRBD2 (6 bases). The V gene's germline CDR1 is SNHLY and CDR2 FYNNEI. This CDR3 region has 15 residues. Trimming cost V 2 bases and J 3 bases, with 14 bases left between them. The CDR3, as DNA: TGTGCCAGCAGTGAAACCGGCCGGAGGGTCTACGAGCAGTACTTC. Its protein is CASSETGRRVYEQYF.

The chain uses TRBV5-5 and TRBJ2-1; no reliable D call. Germline assignment: CDR1 SGHKS and CDR2 YYEKEE (reference sequence). The length of the CDR3 is 12 residues. V was pared by 5 bases and J by 9 bases, with 12 bases between. The CDR3 loop reads CASRTLLGEQFF. The CDR3 bases are TGTGCCAGCAGAACGCTTTTGGGTGAGCAGTTCTTC.

The chain is built from TRBV15 and TRBJ2-7, with 9 bases lining up with TRBD2. The CDR3 loop spans 15 amino acids. Germline lookup yields CDR1 LNHNV and CDR2 YYDKDF (reference sequence). V lost 0 bases and J lost 6; bases outside the gene matches: 6. In nucleotides, the CDR3 is TGTGCCACCAGCAGAGAAGGCGGGAGGGGTCTCGAGCAGTACTTC. Its protein is CATSREGGRGLEQYF.